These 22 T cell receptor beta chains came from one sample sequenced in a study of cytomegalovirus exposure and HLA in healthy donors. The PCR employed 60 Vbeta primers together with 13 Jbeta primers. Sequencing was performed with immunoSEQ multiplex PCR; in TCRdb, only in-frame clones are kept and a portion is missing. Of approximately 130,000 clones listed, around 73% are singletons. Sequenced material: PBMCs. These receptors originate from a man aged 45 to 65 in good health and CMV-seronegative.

CDR3 DNA sequence: TGTGCCTGGGGGACAGGCCAAGAGACCCAGTACTTC. Protein sequence: CAWGTGQETQYF. This chain links TRBV30 with TRBJ2-5, with TRBD1 matching 8 bases. The V gene's germline CDR1 is GTSNPN and CDR2 SVGIG (reference sequence). The ends lost 5 bases at V and 1 base at J; junction bases unmatched: 0. This CDR3 has 12 amino acids. The variable domain in full, completed from reference TRBV30 and TRBJ2-5, reads SQTIHQWPATLVQPVGSPLSLECTVEGTSNPNLYWYRQAAGRGLQLLFYSVGIGQISSEVPQNLSASRPQDRQFILSSKKLLLSDSGFYLCAWGTGQETQYFGPGTRLLVL.

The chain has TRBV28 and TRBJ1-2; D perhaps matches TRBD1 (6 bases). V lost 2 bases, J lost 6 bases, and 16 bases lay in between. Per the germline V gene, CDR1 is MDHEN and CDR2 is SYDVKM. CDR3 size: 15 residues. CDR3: CASSLGVTGLDGYTF. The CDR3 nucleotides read TGTGCCAGCAGTTTAGGCGTTACAGGGTTGGATGGCTACACCTTC.

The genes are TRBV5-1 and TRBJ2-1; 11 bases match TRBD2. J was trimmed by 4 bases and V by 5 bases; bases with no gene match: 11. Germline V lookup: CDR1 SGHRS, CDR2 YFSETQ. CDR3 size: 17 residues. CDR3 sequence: CASRYSGTSGPYNEQFF. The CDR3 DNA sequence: TGCGCCAGCAGATATTCCGGGACTAGCGGACCGTACAATGAGCAGTTCTTC.

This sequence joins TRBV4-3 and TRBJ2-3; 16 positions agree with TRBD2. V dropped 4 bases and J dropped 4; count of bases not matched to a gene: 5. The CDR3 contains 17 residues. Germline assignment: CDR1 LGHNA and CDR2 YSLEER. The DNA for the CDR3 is TGCGCCAGCAGCCCAGCCGGGACTAGCGGGAGGGCAGATACGCAGTATTTT. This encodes CASSPAGTSGRADTQYF.

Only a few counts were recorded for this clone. The CDR3 loop reads CSAGSHNEQFF. The CDR3 DNA reads TGCAGTGCTGGCTCTCACAATGAGCAGTTCTTC. V is TRBV20-1 and J is TRBJ2-1, with D hard to call. The CDR3 is 11 amino acids. With 5 bases removed from V and 5 bases from J, the gap between germline ends came to 7 bases. The germline gives CDR1 DFQATT, CDR2 SNEGSKA (reference sequence).

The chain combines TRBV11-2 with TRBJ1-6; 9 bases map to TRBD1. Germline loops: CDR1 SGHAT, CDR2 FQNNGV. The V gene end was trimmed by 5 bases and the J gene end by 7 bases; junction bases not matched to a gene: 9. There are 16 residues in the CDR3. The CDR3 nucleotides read TGTGCCAGCAGCAGAGGGACAGGGCATCGGAATTCACCCCTCCACTTT. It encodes CASSRGTGHRNSPLHF.

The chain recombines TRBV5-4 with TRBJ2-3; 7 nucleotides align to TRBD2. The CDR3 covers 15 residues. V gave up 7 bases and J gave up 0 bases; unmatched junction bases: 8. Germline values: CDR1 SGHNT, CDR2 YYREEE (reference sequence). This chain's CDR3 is CASQTAGPSTDTQYF. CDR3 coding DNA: TGTGCCAGCCAAACAGCGGGACCAAGCACAGATACGCAGTATTTT.

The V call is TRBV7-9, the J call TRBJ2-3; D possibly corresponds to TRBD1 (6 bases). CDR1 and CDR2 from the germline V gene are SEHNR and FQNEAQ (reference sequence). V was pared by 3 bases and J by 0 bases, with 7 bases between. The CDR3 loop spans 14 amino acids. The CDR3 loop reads CASSLGASTDTQYF. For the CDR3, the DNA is TGTGCCAGCAGCTTGGGGGCTAGCACAGATACGCAGTATTTT. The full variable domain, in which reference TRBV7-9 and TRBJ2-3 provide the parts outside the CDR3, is DTGVSQNPRHKITKRGQNVTFRCDPISEHNRLYWYRQTLGQGPEFLTYFQNEAQLEKSRLLSDRFSAERPKGSFSTLEIQRTEQGDSAMYLCASSLGASTDTQYFGPGTRLTVL.

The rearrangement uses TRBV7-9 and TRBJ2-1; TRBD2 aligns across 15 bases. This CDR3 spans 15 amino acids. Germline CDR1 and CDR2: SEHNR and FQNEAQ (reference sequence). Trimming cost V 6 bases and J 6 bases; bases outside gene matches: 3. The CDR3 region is CASRRTSGRANEQFF. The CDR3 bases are TGTGCCAGCAGGCGGACTAGCGGGAGGGCCAATGAGCAGTTCTTC.

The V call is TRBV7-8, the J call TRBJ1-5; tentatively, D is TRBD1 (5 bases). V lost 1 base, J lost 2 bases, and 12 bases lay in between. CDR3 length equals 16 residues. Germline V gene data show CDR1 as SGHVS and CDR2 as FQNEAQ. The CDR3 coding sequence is TGTGCCAGCAGCTTAGATGTCAGGGTGGGCAATCAGCCCCAGCATTTT. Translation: CASSLDVRVGNQPQHF. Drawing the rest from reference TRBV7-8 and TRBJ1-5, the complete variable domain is GAGVSQSPRYKVAKRGQDVALRCDPISGHVSLFWYQQALGQGPEFLTYFQNEAQLDKSGLPSDRFFAERPEGSVSTLKIQRTQQEDSAVYLCASSLDVRVGNQPQHFGDGTRLSIL.

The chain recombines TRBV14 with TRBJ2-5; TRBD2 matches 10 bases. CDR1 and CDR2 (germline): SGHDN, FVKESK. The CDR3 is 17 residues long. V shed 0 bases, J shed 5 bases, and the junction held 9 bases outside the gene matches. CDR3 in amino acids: CASSQDRASGSRETQYF. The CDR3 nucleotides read TGTGCCAGCAGCCAAGATAGGGCTAGCGGGAGTCGGGAGACCCAGTACTTC.

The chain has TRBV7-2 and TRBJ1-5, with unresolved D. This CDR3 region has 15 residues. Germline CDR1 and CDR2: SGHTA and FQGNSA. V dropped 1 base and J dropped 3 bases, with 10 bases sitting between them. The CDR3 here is CASSLEGQVNQPQHF. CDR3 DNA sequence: TGTGCCAGCAGCTTAGAAGGTCAGGTCAATCAGCCCCAGCATTTT.

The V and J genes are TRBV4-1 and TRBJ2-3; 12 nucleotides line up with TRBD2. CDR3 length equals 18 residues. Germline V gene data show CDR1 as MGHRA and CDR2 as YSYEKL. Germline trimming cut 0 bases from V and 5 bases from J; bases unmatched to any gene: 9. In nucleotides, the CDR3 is TGCGCCAGCAGCCAAGATGGGGCTAGCGGGAGGGGGTTAGATACGCAGTATTTT. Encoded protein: CASSQDGASGRGLDTQYF.

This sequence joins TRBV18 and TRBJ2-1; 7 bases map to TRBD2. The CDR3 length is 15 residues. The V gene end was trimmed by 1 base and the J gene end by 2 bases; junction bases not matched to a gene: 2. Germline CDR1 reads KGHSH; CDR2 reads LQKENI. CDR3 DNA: TGTGCCAGCTCACCACTGGCGGGGGCCTACAATGAGCAGTTCTTC. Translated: CASSPLAGAYNEQFF.

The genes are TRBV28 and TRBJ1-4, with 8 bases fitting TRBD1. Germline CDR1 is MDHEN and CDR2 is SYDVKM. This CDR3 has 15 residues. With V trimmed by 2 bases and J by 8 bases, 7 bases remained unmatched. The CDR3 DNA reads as TGTGCCAGCAGTTTAGATCAGGGGGCGTCGGAAAAACTGTTTTTT. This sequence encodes CASSLDQGASEKLFF.

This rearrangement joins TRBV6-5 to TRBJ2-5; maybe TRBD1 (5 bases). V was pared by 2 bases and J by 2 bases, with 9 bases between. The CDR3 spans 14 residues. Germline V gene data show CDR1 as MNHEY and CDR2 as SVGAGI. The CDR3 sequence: CASSYVDRQETQYF. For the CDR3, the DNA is TGTGCCAGCAGTTACGTTGACAGACAAGAGACCCAGTACTTC.

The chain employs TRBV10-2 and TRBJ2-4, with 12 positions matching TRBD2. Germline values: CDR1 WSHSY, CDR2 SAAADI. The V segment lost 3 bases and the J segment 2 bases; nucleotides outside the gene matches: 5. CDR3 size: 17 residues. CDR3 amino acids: CASSDITSGRSKNIQYF. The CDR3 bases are TGCGCCAGCAGTGATATTACTAGCGGGAGGTCCAAAAACATTCAGTACTTC.

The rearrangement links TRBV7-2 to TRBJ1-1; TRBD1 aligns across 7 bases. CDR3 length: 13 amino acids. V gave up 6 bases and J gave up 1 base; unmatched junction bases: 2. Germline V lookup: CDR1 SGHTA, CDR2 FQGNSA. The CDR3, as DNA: TGTGCCAGCAGTAGACAGGGGAACACTGAAGCTTTCTTT. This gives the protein CASSRQGNTEAFF.

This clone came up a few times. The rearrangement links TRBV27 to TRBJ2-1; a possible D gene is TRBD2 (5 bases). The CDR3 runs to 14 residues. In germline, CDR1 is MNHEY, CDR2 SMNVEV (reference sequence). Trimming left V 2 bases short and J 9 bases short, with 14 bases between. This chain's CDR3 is CASSLGRSYVEQFF. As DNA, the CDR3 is TGTGCCAGCAGTTTAGGGAGAAGTTATGTTGAGCAGTTCTTC.

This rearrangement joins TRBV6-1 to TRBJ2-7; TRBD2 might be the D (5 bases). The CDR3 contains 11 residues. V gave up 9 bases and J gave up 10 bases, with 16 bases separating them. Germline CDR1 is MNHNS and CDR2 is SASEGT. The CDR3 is CASRVERTQYF. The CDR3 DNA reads TGTGCCAGTCGAGTCGAGCGGACTCAGTACTTC.

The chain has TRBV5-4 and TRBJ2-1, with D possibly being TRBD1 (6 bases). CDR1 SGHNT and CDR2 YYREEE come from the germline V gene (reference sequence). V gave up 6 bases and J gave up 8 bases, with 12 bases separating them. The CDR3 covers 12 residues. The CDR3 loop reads CASTLSGDEQFF. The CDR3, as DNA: TGTGCCAGCACGTTATCAGGGGATGAGCAGTTCTTC.

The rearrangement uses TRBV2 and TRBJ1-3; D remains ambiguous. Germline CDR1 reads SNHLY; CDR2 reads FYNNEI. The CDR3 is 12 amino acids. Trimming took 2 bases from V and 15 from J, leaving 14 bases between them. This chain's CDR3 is CASSEWVNLGYF. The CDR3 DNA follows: TGTGCCAGCAGTGAATGGGTGAACCTAGGATATTTT.